The next 26 T cell receptor beta chains were all read from a single sample in a study of T-cell reconstitution after alpha-beta-depleted transplantation in children (TCRdb year 2016). Library generation was performed with PCR. TCRdb names Illumina HiSeq 2500 as the instrument used. Molecular barcoding was employed in the preparation of TCR libraries, with unique molecular identifiers being used to normalize TCRbeta repertoire quantification. TCRdb reworked the public reads: Q25 trimming with fastp, MiXCR clone assembly, productive beta chains retained. Each CDR3 protein appears once, grouped with its most common genes and DNA. This sample has about 580,000 distinct CDR3 sequences in its table, and 23% of those were observed once. The ten biggest clones cover over 12% of the sample. The intended sense of this specimen's treatment or condition label: allogeneic hematopoietic cell transplantation with graft depleted of TCRalphabeta T cells and CD19 B cells.

The specimen was PBMCs, mostly from graft donor cells, collected 360 days after TCRalphabeta/CD19-depleted stem cell transplant. These receptors were collected from a boy younger than two who had a stem cell transplant for acute myeloid leukemia, so the T cells may come from the graft donor.

This clonotype appeared many times. The genes are TRBV20-1 and TRBJ1-4; D call uncertain. There are 13 residues in the CDR3. Germline loops: CDR1 DFQATT, CDR2 SNEGSKA (reference sequence). V was pared by 6 bases and J by 2 bases, with 10 bases between. The CDR3 protein is CSAILGTNEKLFF. The CDR3 nucleotides are TGCAGTGCAATACTGGGGACTAATGAAAAACTGTTTTTT.

In this sample, this clonotype turned up a few times. The V call is TRBV20-1, the J call TRBJ2-3, with D possibly being TRBD2 (5 bases). CDR1 and CDR2 from the germline V gene are DFQATT and SNEGSKA (reference sequence). The CDR3 sequence is 14 residues long. The V gene lost 4 bases and the J gene lost 0 bases, with 11 bases spanning the gap. CDR3 bases: TGCAGTGCTACCAAGACTATTAGCACAGATACGCAGTATTTT. This gives the protein CSATKTISTDTQYF.

The sample holds many counts of this clonotype. This rearrangement joins TRBV20-1 to TRBJ2-5; D is tentatively TRBD1 or TRBD2 (5 bases each). Per germline, CDR1 DFQATT and CDR2 SNEGSKA (reference sequence). The CDR3 loop spans 15 amino acids. V lost 3 bases, J lost 2 bases, and 16 bases lay in between. CDR3 DNA sequence: TGCAGTGCTAGCCTCCGGGACGGATTACAAGAGACCCAGTACTTC. Its protein is CSASLRDGLQETQYF.

The chain has TRBV12-3 or TRBV12-4 and TRBJ1-1; 8 nucleotides align to TRBD1. The CDR3 length is 12 residues. Losses at the gene ends were 10 bases for V and 4 bases for J; bases not matched to a gene: 5. The CDR3 coding sequence is TGTGCCACCCAGGACAGGGTCACTGAAGCTTTCTTT. This sequence encodes CATQDRVTEAFF.

This clonotype has more than one count but fewer than ten. The chain employs TRBV4-1 and TRBJ2-7; 8 bases map to TRBD2. From germline, CDR1 is MGHRA and CDR2 YSYEKL. This CDR3 has 16 amino acids. J lost 2 bases, V lost 0 bases, and 6 bases had no gene match. The CDR3 DNA sequence: TGCGCCAGCAGCCAAGATGGAGCGGGGGTGCCCTACGAGCAGTACGTC. Amino acid sequence: CASSQDGAGVPYEQYV.

This clonotype was counted ten times or more. The chain recombines TRBV9 with TRBJ2-3, with 7 bases matching TRBD2. J lost 4 bases, V lost 7 bases, and 9 bases had no gene match. Germline CDR1 reads SGDLS; CDR2 reads YYNGEE. The CDR3 is 14 amino acids. The CDR3 loop reads CASGDGGSPDTQYF. The CDR3, as DNA: TGTGCCAGCGGGGACGGGGGGAGCCCAGATACGCAGTATTTT. The full variable domain, in which reference TRBV9 and TRBJ2-3 provide the parts outside the CDR3, is DSGVTQTPKHLITATGQRVTLRCSPRSGDLSVYWYQQSLDQGLQFLIQYYNGEERAKGNILERFSAQQFPDLHSELNLSSLELGDSALYFCASGDGGSPDTQYFGPGTRLTVL.

This clonotype has ten or more counts. V and J are TRBV20-1 and TRBJ2-5; the D gene could be TRBD1 or TRBD2 (5 bases each). V gave up 1 base and J gave up 5 bases, with 14 bases separating them. Germline CDR1 is DFQATT and CDR2 is SNEGSKA (reference sequence). There are 14 residues in the CDR3. For the CDR3, the DNA is TGCAGTGCTAGAGTAAGGGGAACTAGTGAGACCCAGTACTTC. Translation gives CSARVRGTSETQYF.

The V and J genes are TRBV5-6 and TRBJ2-1, with a tentative D call TRBD1 (6 bases). Germline V gene data show CDR1 as SGHDT and CDR2 as YYEEEE. V was trimmed by 3 bases and J by 0 bases, leaving 13 bases between them. The CDR3 covers 16 residues. CDR3 sequence: CASSSFDRSSYNEQFF. DNA for the CDR3: TGTGCCAGCAGCTCCTTTGACAGGAGCTCCTACAATGAGCAGTTCTTC.

This clonotype came up many times. V and J are TRBV2 and TRBJ2-5; 7 nucleotides align to TRBD2. The germline V gene has CDR1 SNHLY and CDR2 FYNNEI. The CDR3 is 14 amino acids. V was clipped by 6 bases and J by 9 bases; unmatched bases: 13. In DNA, the CDR3 is TGTGCCAGCAGACGACTAGCTCCCGGCGGGGCCCAGTACTTC. Its protein is CASRRLAPGGAQYF.

The chain couples TRBV6-4 to TRBJ2-1; 12 bases match TRBD1. V lost 5 bases and J lost 6; bases outside the gene matches: 8. In germline, CDR1 is MRHNA, CDR2 SNTAGT. The CDR3 sequence is 16 residues long. Here the CDR3 reads CASSRKGQGAFNEQFF. In DNA form, the CDR3 reads TGTGCCAGCAGTCGTAAGGGACAGGGGGCTTTCAATGAGCAGTTCTTC.

CDR3 loop: CSVELAGGFSYNEQFF. The DNA for the CDR3 is TGCAGCGTTGAGTTAGCGGGGGGGTTTTCCTACAATGAGCAGTTCTTC. The chain is built from TRBV29-1 and TRBJ2-1, with 11 bases identical to TRBD2. Germline CDR1 SQVTM, CDR2 ANQGSEA. The CDR3 runs to 16 residues. With V trimmed by 3 bases and J by 1 base, 5 bases remained unmatched.

The chain joins TRBV27 to TRBJ2-7, with TRBD2 as a possible D gene (7 bases). CDR1 is MNHEY and CDR2 is SMNVEV in the germline V gene (reference sequence). Trimming shortened V by 2 bases and J by 0 bases, and 14 bases separated the two germline ends. The CDR3 length is 16 residues. The CDR3 is CASSLGGAISSYEQYF. The CDR3, as DNA: TGTGCCAGCAGTTTAGGGGGGGCGATCAGCTCCTACGAGCAGTACTTC.

This clonotype has ten or more counts. The J gene is TRBJ2-7, the V gene TRBV28, with TRBD2 matching 11 bases. The V segment lost 3 bases and the J segment 5 bases; nucleotides outside the gene matches: 12. The germline gives CDR1 MDHEN, CDR2 SYDVKM. This CDR3 region has 17 residues. CDR3 in amino acids: CASSFLAGGPTPNEQYV. CDR3 DNA: TGTGCCAGCAGTTTCCTAGCGGGGGGACCAACACCGAACGAGCAGTACGTC.

The chain recombines TRBV5-1 with TRBJ1-1; 9 nucleotides agree with TRBD1. CDR1 and CDR2 from the germline V gene are SGHRS and YFSETQ. This CDR3 contains 15 residues. The V gene end was trimmed by 5 bases and the J gene end by 1 base; junction bases not matched to a gene: 6. The CDR3 DNA follows: TGCGCCAGCAGACGACAGGGGGTATGGAACACTGAAGCTTTCTTT. It yields the protein CASRRQGVWNTEAFF.

This clonotype is a singleton in its sample. V and J are TRBV7-6 and TRBJ2-7; no reliable D call. This CDR3 is built from 15 residues. With 1 base removed from V and 1 base from J, the gap between germline ends came to 11 bases. Germline V gives CDR1 SGHVS, CDR2 FNYEAQ. In DNA form, the CDR3 reads TGTGCCAGCAGCTTAGTGTCACTTGGATCCTACGAGCAGTACTTC. Protein: CASSLVSLGSYEQYF.

This chain uses TRBV6-2 or TRBV6-3 with TRBJ2-1; a possible D gene is TRBD2 (6 bases). The CDR3 is 17 amino acids. CDR1 MNHEY and CDR2 SVGEGT come from the germline V gene. The ends were cut back, 2 bases at V and 5 bases at J, with 19 bases in the middle. CDR3 DNA sequence: TGTGCCAGCAGTTACCGCCGCCACGGGGGAACTAACAATGAGCAGTTCTTC. Protein: CASSYRRHGGTNNEQFF.

The V call is TRBV9, the J call TRBJ2-5, with D possibly matching TRBD2 (6 bases). V shed 3 bases and J shed 5 bases, with 17 bases lying between them. The CDR3 runs 15 residues. CDR1 is SGDLS and CDR2 is YYNGEE in the germline V gene. This CDR3 is CASSGRLGRGETQYF. The CDR3 DNA follows: TGTGCCAGCAGCGGACGACTCGGGAGAGGGGAGACCCAGTACTTC.

The rearrangement uses TRBV6-1 and TRBJ2-7, with a possible D match to TRBD1 (6 bases). This CDR3 has 15 residues. Germline V gene sequence: CDR1 MNHNS, CDR2 SASEGT. V lost 6 bases, J lost 2 bases, and 17 bases lay in between. CDR3: CASRADRYSPYEQYF. CDR3 DNA sequence: TGTGCCAGCAGGGCCGACAGGTACTCCCCCTACGAGCAGTACTTC.

This chain links TRBV7-2 with TRBJ2-7; 12 positions agree with TRBD2. J lost 5 bases, V lost 3 bases, and 5 bases had no gene match. The germline CDR1 and CDR2 sequences are SGHTA and FQGNSA. This CDR3 contains 15 residues. The CDR3 bases are TGTGCCAGCAGCTTTATACTAGCGGGGGGCGACGAGCAGTACTTC. Protein sequence: CASSFILAGGDEQYF.

In this sample, this clonotype turned up many times. The chain uses TRBV12-3 or TRBV12-4 and TRBJ1-5; D not resolved. CDR3 size: 15 residues. The ends were cut back, 4 bases at V and 2 bases at J, with 12 bases in the middle. The CDR3 DNA is TGTGCCAGCAGTTCTCCGGGATATGGCAATCAGCCCCAGCATTTT. It encodes CASSSPGYGNQPQHF.

This clonotype was seen many times. The chain uses TRBV13 and TRBJ2-7, with D possibly matching TRBD2 (6 bases). The CDR3 sequence is 17 residues long. V lost 5 bases, J lost 2 bases, and 22 bases lay in between. The germline CDR1 and CDR2 sequences are PRHDT and FYEKMQ (reference sequence). The CDR3 region has the DNA TGTGCCAGCAGCGGCCCTCACCTGGGACTTAGCCCCTACGAGCAGTACGTC. Encoded protein: CASSGPHLGLSPYEQYV.

This clonotype was observed a few times. This rearrangement joins TRBV4-1 to TRBJ2-7; a weak D match, TRBD2 (6 bases). Trimming took off 4 bases at V and 0 bases at J, with 19 bases between the two ends. The CDR3 contains 17 residues. The germline CDR1 and CDR2 sequences are MGHRA and YSYEKL. CDR3 sequence reads: CASSLIYRDGSSYEQYV. In DNA form, the CDR3 reads TGCGCCAGCAGCCTCATATACCGGGACGGGAGCTCCTACGAGCAGTACGTC.

The table lists this clonotype with a few counts. V gene TRBV29-1 combines with J gene TRBJ2-3; D is unresolved. Trimming removed 3 bases at V and 4 bases at J, with 11 bases between. Per the germline V gene, CDR1 is SQVTM and CDR2 is ANQGSEA. This CDR3 has 13 amino acids. CDR3 in amino acids: CSVDLGPADTQYF. The CDR3 region has the DNA TGCAGCGTTGATCTCGGCCCAGCAGATACGCAGTATTTT.

This clonotype was recorded many times. The chain employs TRBV5-1 and TRBJ1-1; D remains unclear. The V gene lost 3 bases and the J gene lost 1 base, with 7 bases spanning the gap. Per the germline V gene, CDR1 is SGHRS and CDR2 is YFSETQ. The CDR3 loop spans 13 amino acids. CDR3 sequence reads: CASSSTRNTEAFF. CDR3 nucleotides: TGCGCCAGCAGCTCGACACGGAACACTGAAGCTTTCTTT. Based on the CDR3 plus reference TRBV5-1 and TRBJ1-1, the full variable domain is KAGVTQTPRYLIKTRGQQVTLSCSPISGHRSVSWYQQTPGQGLQFLFEYFSETQRNKGNFPGRFSGRQFSNSRSEMNVSTLELGDSALYLCASSSTRNTEAFFGQGTRLTVV.

DNA for the CDR3: TGTGCCAGCAGCTGGGCCCCGGGACAGGGGACTTCAGATACGCAGTATTTT. This encodes CASSWAPGQGTSDTQYF. The chain has TRBV5-6 and TRBJ2-3, with TRBD1 matching 10 bases. V trimming: 3 bases; J trimming: 4 bases; junction bases outside the gene matches: 11. This CDR3 is built from 17 residues. The germline CDR1 and CDR2 sequences are SGHDT and YYEEEE.

There are many counts of this clonotype. The genes are TRBV29-1 and TRBJ2-3; D possibly matches TRBD1 or TRBD2 (6 bases each). There are 11 residues in the CDR3. V dropped 6 bases and J dropped 6 bases, with 10 bases sitting between them. Looked up from germline, CDR1 is SQVTM and CDR2 is ANQGSEA. CDR3 in amino acids: CSVRGGDTQYF. The CDR3 DNA sequence: TGCAGCGTGCGAGGGGGGGATACGCAGTATTTT.